This T cell receptor (beta chain) was sequenced in a study of T cells after yellow fever vaccination (dated by TCRdb to the late 2010s). About the full investigation: The SMART-Seq v4 Ultra Low Input RNA kit was used to prepare libraries from fractions with low cell numbers. Bulk TCR alpha and beta repertoires were sequenced longitudinally to track T-cell clones before and after primary and booster YFV17D yellow fever vaccination. Blood samples were taken at several timepoints before and after primary and secondary immunization, and bulk PBMC replicates and cell subsets were isolated. Two healthy male donors, one aged 18 to 30 and one aged 30 to 40 years, made up the cohort. Results and caveats for the whole study, not just this receptor: Most clones expanded after primary vaccination were re-detected after the booster (96% of CD4 and roughly 87% of CD8), suggesting broad memory maintenance. Compared with the primary T-cell response, the secondary T-cell response was faster but weaker, reaching its peak on day 5 rather than on day 15. A small share of clonotypes was detected in both CD4 and CD8 compartments, with the overlap likely arising from convergent recombination. Because the study included only a couple of donors, the extent to which the findings can be generalized is limited. Computational filtering was required because FACS-sorted repertoires could contain abundant contaminating clonotypes from the bulk population.

For this chain, trimming is 0 bases at the V end and 10 bases at the J end, and the number of junction bases without a gene match is 7. Based on the germline V gene, the CDR1 and CDR2 sequences are SGHRS and YFSETQ. The CDR3 measures 14 amino acids from cysteine to phenylalanine. Only CDR3 DNA is held: 42 bases, read in frame from base 1. TCR cDNA was synthesized by 5'RACE template switching, which introduced a universal primer site and unique molecular identifiers. cDNA synthesis was primed from both the TCR alpha and TCR beta constant segments. Library amplification used two PCR steps, and the second PCR step added sample barcodes and sequencing adapters. Sequencing of libraries was done on Illumina HiSeq 2500 (2x100 bp) or NovaSeq (2x150 bp). For the original study's pipeline: MIGEC handled demultiplexing of reads and collapsing into UMI consensus sequences, while MiXCR performed V(D)J alignment. Vaccine-responding clonotypes were identified with edgeR using replicate PBMC samples, with FDR below 0.01 and a log2 fold change above 5 up to day 15 being required. Each bulk clonotype received a CD4 or CD8 identity based on whether the sequenced CD4 or CD8 repertoire contained that clonotype at higher abundance. Using fastp at Q25 and MiXCR, TCRdb reprocessed the public reads and kept productive beta chains. Each entry merges the rows of one CDR3 protein and shows their most common DNA and genes. TCRdb's processing, not the authors', yielded these V and J calls. The sample contains about 500,000 distinct CDR3 sequences, 17% of them found a single time. 15% to 20% of the sample is in the top ten clones.

With respect to this clonotype: The specificity of this receptor is unknown. Base quality data are lacking; no much larger clone is found one base away.

This specimen's treatment or condition label, per the study, means: live attenuated yellow fever vaccine strain. At each blood-draw timepoint, two biological replicates of bulk PBMCs were collected. A standard Ficoll-Paque protocol was used to isolate PBMCs from peripheral blood. TriZol was used to extract RNA from bulk PBMCs, CD4 and CD8 fractions, and dextramer-positive and dextramer-negative fractions. Here the chain combines TRBV5-1 and TRBJ2-1, and 7 bases in between align with TRBD2. The sequence came from a young man who received the YFV17D yellow fever vaccine. The input for sequencing was PBMCs, taken about 5 days after the first yellow fever vaccination. This receptor carries the CDR3 CASSLVGLDTEQFF. The base sequence is TGCGCCAGCAGCTTGGTAGGACTAGATACCGAGCAGTTCTTC. The reference TRBV5-1 and TRBJ2-1 proteins fill in what lies around the CDR3, so the full variable domain reads KAGVTQTPRYLIKTRGQQVTLSCSPISGHRSVSWYQQTPGQGLQFLFEYFSETQRNKGNFPGRFSGRQFSNSRSEMNVSTLELGDSALYLCASSLVGLDTEQFFGPGTRLTVL.